This TCR beta chain came from a study of beta chain features in type 1 diabetes. Study conclusions and caveats: The VDJ junctions of type 1 diabetes patients carried fewer insertions and more deletions. PCR might favor shorter templates, but any such skew would affect patients and controls equally.

The CDR3 has 12 residues. Germline values: CDR1 KGHSH, CDR2 LQKENI. Trimming took off 3 bases at V and 4 bases at J, with 6 bases between the two ends. Note on this clone: Its target is unknown.

Sort purity for all populations was recorded as exceeding 98%. cDNA synthesis used the whole RNA isolate, giving expressed TCRB sequences. Repertoires were generated with immunoSEQ multiplex PCR, while TCRdb's copy carries only in-frame clones and drops some. The sample holds about 620,000 clones, 15% to 19% seen once. Input material: naive CD4+ T cells from blood. The TCR sequence derives from a man aged 18-30 years in good health. J is TRBJ1-2 and V is TRBV18; D is unclear. The CDR3 is CASSPKTYGYTF. Written as DNA, the CDR3 is TGTGCCAGCTCACCGAAGACCTATGGCTACACCTTC.